The rows below give T cell receptor beta chains drawn from one sample of a study of post-analysis software for immune sequencing data. Using its own MiXCR run on the PCR reads, TCRdb lists one record per CDR3 protein. The data contain more than 350,000 distinct CDR3 sequences, more than 30% of them seen just once; the ten biggest clones take up 7.5% to 8.5%. The specimen sequenced was blood. The receptor source for this set is a girl aged 2-10 years with multiple sclerosis. The CDR3 runs from the conserved cysteine through the conserved F or W. A D gene is named only where the DNA matches it firmly. Only some rows state a clone size, as once, few, many or a class for expanded clones.

abundance: few
j_gene: TRBJ2-1
d_gene: NA
v_gene: TRBV5-1
CDR3nt: TGCGCCAGCAGTATTGGTAGGGGCTTATCCTACAATGAGCAGTTCTTC
CDR3aa: CASSIGRGLSYNEQFF

abundance: few
j_gene: TRBJ1-1
d_gene: NA
v_gene: TRBV7-2
CDR3nt: TGTGCCAGCAGTGCCCCCGGGGTCTTGAACACTGAAGCTTTCTTT
CDR3aa: CASSAPGVLNTEAFF

abundance: once
j_gene: TRBJ1-6
d_gene: TRBD1
v_gene: TRBV27
CDR3nt: TGTGCCAGCAGTTTAGCGCGACAGGGGGCTGGTTCACCCCTCCACTTT
CDR3aa: CASSLARQGAGSPLHF

abundance: NA
j_gene: TRBJ2-7
d_gene: NA
v_gene: TRBV9
CDR3nt: TGTGCCAGCAGCCCGGAAGCCTCCTACGAGCAGTACTTC
CDR3aa: CASSPEASYEQYF

abundance: few
j_gene: TRBJ2-3
d_gene: NA
v_gene: TRBV29-1
CDR3nt: TGCAGCGGTGAGGGCGGATACACAGATACGCAGTATTTT
CDR3aa: CSGEGGYTDTQYF

abundance: NA
j_gene: TRBJ1-5
d_gene: TRBD1
v_gene: TRBV28
CDR3nt: TGTGCCAGCAACCCGGGACAGAGTGATCAGCCCCAGCATTTT
CDR3aa: CASNPGQSDQPQHF

abundance: once
j_gene: TRBJ2-7
d_gene: TRBD1
v_gene: TRBV5-1
CDR3nt: TGCGCCAGCAGCTCCCTAGAACAGGGGAGAACCGAGCAGTACTTC
CDR3aa: CASSSLEQGRTEQYF

abundance: few
j_gene: TRBJ2-7
d_gene: NA
v_gene: TRBV12-3/TRBV12-4
CDR3nt: TGTGCCAGCACCCCAACCCTGGGTATACAGGGCGAGCAGTACTTC
CDR3aa: CASTPTLGIQGEQYF

abundance: few
j_gene: TRBJ2-7
d_gene: NA
v_gene: TRBV7-2
CDR3nt: TGTGCCAGCAGCTTAAGTCTACAGGCACCCTACGAGCAGTACTTC
CDR3aa: CASSLSLQAPYEQYF

abundance: NA
j_gene: TRBJ1-1
d_gene: NA
v_gene: TRBV5-1
CDR3nt: TGCGCCAGCAGGAGCCGTTACGGGAACACTGAAGCTTTCTTT
CDR3aa: CASRSRYGNTEAFF

abundance: NA
j_gene: TRBJ2-5
d_gene: TRBD1
v_gene: TRBV28
CDR3nt: TGTGCCAGCAGGGGACAGGCCATAGAGACCCAGTACTTC
CDR3aa: CASRGQAIETQYF

abundance: few
j_gene: TRBJ1-6
d_gene: NA
v_gene: TRBV2
CDR3nt: TGTGCCAGCAGTGAAGAAAGGTCACCCCTCCACTTT
CDR3aa: CASSEERSPLHF

abundance: NA
j_gene: TRBJ1-1
d_gene: TRBD1
v_gene: TRBV15
CDR3nt: TGTGCCACTGCAGAGGACGGACAGGTGAACACTGAAGCTTTCTTT
CDR3aa: CATAEDGQVNTEAFF

abundance: NA
j_gene: TRBJ1-4
d_gene: TRBD1
v_gene: TRBV20-1
CDR3nt: TGCAGTGCTAGCCGGACAGGTGCAACTAATGAAAAACTGTTTTTT
CDR3aa: CSASRTGATNEKLFF

abundance: few
j_gene: TRBJ2-1
d_gene: TRBD1
v_gene: TRBV5-1
CDR3nt: TGCGCCAGCAGCTTGATTCTATTTACCGCAGGGGGCGCGAAAAATGAGCAGTTCTTC
CDR3aa: CASSLILFTAGGAKNEQFF

abundance: NA
j_gene: TRBJ1-5
d_gene: NA
v_gene: TRBV5-6
CDR3nt: TGTGCCAGCAGCTTGTGGGGCAGGGGCGGTCAGCCCCAGCATTTT
CDR3aa: CASSLWGRGGQPQHF

abundance: NA
j_gene: TRBJ1-4
d_gene: TRBD1
v_gene: TRBV6-5
CDR3nt: TGTGCCAGCAGCTCGACAGGGGCGAATGAAAAACTGTTTTTT
CDR3aa: CASSSTGANEKLFF

abundance: NA
j_gene: TRBJ2-1
d_gene: NA
v_gene: TRBV12-3/TRBV12-4
CDR3nt: TGTGCCAGCAGGGAGGACTCTACGTACGGGCGTAAGCAGTTCTTC
CDR3aa: CASREDSTYGRKQFF

abundance: NA
j_gene: TRBJ2-1
d_gene: NA
v_gene: TRBV7-2
CDR3nt: TGTGCCAGCAGCTTAGTCGGCGGCGAGTTCTACAATGAGCAGTTCTTC
CDR3aa: CASSLVGGEFYNEQFF

abundance: few
j_gene: TRBJ2-5
d_gene: NA
v_gene: TRBV4-1
CDR3nt: TGCGCCAGCACCCTAAGAGGCGGTCTCGACTACGGAGATGATGAGACCCAGTACTTC
CDR3aa: CASTLRGGLDYGDDETQYF